Listed below are T cell receptor beta chains from one sample, sequenced in a study of Ad26.COV2.S vaccination and SARS-CoV-2 variants. Using immunoSEQ multiplex PCR, the repertoire was profiled, and TCRdb retains in-frame clones only, with some absent. The data contain over 200,000 clones, roughly 90% of them singletons. Sequences were derived from peripheral blood, sampled in a trial of Ad26.COV2.S vaccine versus placebo. The origin of the receptors is a person aged 18-60 years who received the Ad26.COV2.S COVID-19 vaccine or a placebo. Both conserved end residues are part of each CDR3. The D gene is left open where the match is weak. Clone size appears in some rows only: once, few, many, or a class for an expanded clone.

clone_size	v_call	d_call	j_call	cdr3_nt	cdr3_aa
NA	TRBV7-2	TRBD1	TRBJ1-5	TGTGCCAGCAGACTTGGGACAGGGGGCCTCGAGGCCCAGCATTTT	CASRLGTGGLEAQHF
NA	TRBV30	TRBD1	TRBJ2-7	TGTGCCTGGAGTGTACAGGGGCCAGGCGAGCAGTACTTC	CAWSVQGPGEQYF
NA	TRBV5-4	TRBD2	TRBJ2-2	TGTGCCAGCAGCATTAGCGGGAGATCGACCGGGGAGCTGTTTTTT	CASSISGRSTGELFF
NA	TRBV29-1	TRBD2	TRBJ2-1	TGCAGCGTTGAATGGGTCGGACTAGCGGGAGATGAGCAGTTCTTC	CSVEWVGLAGDEQFF
NA	TRBV5-5	NA	TRBJ2-7	TGTGCCAGCAGCTTGGAGGGGTCCGGGACGGTAGCCTACGAGCAGTACTTC	CASSLEGSGTVAYEQYF
NA	TRBV4-1	NA	TRBJ1-1	TGCGCCAGCAGCTCACTCACGGGCGCCGGGTGGGCTGAAGCTTTCTTT	CASSSLTGAGWAEAFF
once	TRBV18	TRBD1	TRBJ1-1	TGTGCCAGCTCAGAAACAGGGGGCGTCCCCCACACTGAAGCTTTCTTT	CASSETGGVPHTEAFF
NA	TRBV24-1	TRBD2	TRBJ2-7	TGTGCCACCAGTGATTATAGGACTAGAGAGGGGCAGTACTTC	CATSDYRTREGQYF
NA	TRBV5-4	TRBD1	TRBJ2-7	TGTGCCAGCAGCTGGGACAGGGGCCGAATCGAGCAGTACTTC	CASSWDRGRIEQYF
NA	TRBV30	NA	TRBJ2-5	TGTGCCTGGAGTGTATCAGGCGGTGAGACCCAGTACTTC	CAWSVSGGETQYF
NA	TRBV30	TRBD1	TRBJ2-5	TGTGCCTGGGCTCACCGGGACAGGGGAGGAAACTTC	CAWAHRDRGGNF
NA	TRBV12-3/TRBV12-4	NA	TRBJ1-5	TGTGCCAGCAGTTTCCGCATGCTTGAGCCCCAGCATTTT	CASSFRMLEPQHF
NA	TRBV5-1	NA	TRBJ2-7	TGCGCCAGCAGCAGATACTCCTACGAGCAGTACTTC	CASSRYSYEQYF
NA	TRBV7-9	TRBD1	TRBJ1-2	TGTGCCAGCAGCTTATCCCTATGGACAGGGAACTATGGCTACACCTTC	CASSLSLWTGNYGYTF
NA	TRBV9	NA	TRBJ1-1	TGTGCCAGCAGCCATGACTGGAACACTGAAGCTTTCTTT	CASSHDWNTEAFF
NA	TRBV19	NA	TRBJ1-1	TGTGCCAGTAGTATAACGCGGGGAGGCACTGAAGCTTTCTTT	CASSITRGGTEAFF
NA	TRBV25-1	NA	TRBJ1-1	TGTGCCAGCAGTGACATGGGAGTGAACACTGAAGCTTTCTTT	CASSDMGVNTEAFF
NA	TRBV24-1	TRBD1	TRBJ2-1	TGTGCCAATAATGTGCCGGGGCAGGGGGCCCATGAGCAGTTCTTC	CANNVPGQGAHEQFF
once	TRBV6-2/TRBV6-3	NA	TRBJ2-3	TGTGCCAGCACCCCCTCCGGCCGCAGCACAGATACGCAGTATTTT	CASTPSGRSTDTQYF
NA	TRBV19	NA	TRBJ1-3	TGTGCCAGTAGTTCACCGGGACGGACTTCTGGAAACACCATATATTTT	CASSSPGRTSGNTIYF
NA	TRBV12-3/TRBV12-4	NA	TRBJ1-1	TGTGCCAGCAGTTTAGCTCTTTACAGTGAAGCTTTCTTT	CASSLALYSEAFF
NA	TRBV10-2	NA	TRBJ2-3	TGCGCCAGCAGTGTAACACCCACAGATACGCAGTATTTT	CASSVTPTDTQYF
NA	TRBV28	NA	TRBJ2-7	TGTGCCAGCAGTCCAAGGGGGTCCTACGAGCAGTACTTC	CASSPRGSYEQYF
once	TRBV5-6	TRBD1	TRBJ1-2	TGTGCCAGCAGCTTGACAGGGGGGTTGGGTGGCTACACCTTC	CASSLTGGLGGYTF
NA	TRBV4-3	TRBD1	TRBJ2-5	TGCGCCAGCAGCCAAGAACAGGGGGAGACCCAGTACTTC	CASSQEQGETQYF
once	TRBV7-2	NA	TRBJ1-2	TGTGCCAGCAGCTTATTCCCCCCGAAAGCAGTCTATGGCTACACCTTC	CASSLFPPKAVYGYTF
NA	TRBV9	NA	TRBJ2-3	TGTGCCAGCAGCTGGTCTCCCAGCACAGATACGCAGTATTTT	CASSWSPSTDTQYF
NA	TRBV5-1	NA	TRBJ2-2	TGCGCCAGCAGCTCGGCGGAGGGGGGTACCGGGGAGCTGTTTTTT	CASSSAEGGTGELFF
NA	TRBV20-1	NA	TRBJ2-7	TGCAGTGCTAGAGAGAGCCACGAGCAGTACTTC	CSARESHEQYF
NA	TRBV6-5	TRBD1	TRBJ2-1	TGTGCCAGCAGGACAGGGGGCTCCAACAATGAGCAGTTCTTC	CASRTGGSNNEQFF
NA	TRBV6-2/TRBV6-3	TRBD1	TRBJ1-5	TGTGCCAGCAGCCCAGGGGGAACGAGCAATCAGCCCCAGCATTTT	CASSPGGTSNQPQHF
NA	TRBV5-1	NA	TRBJ2-5	TGCGCCAGCAGCTTGGGAGGGGTGGCCTCCCAAGAGACCCAGTACTTC	CASSLGGVASQETQYF
NA	TRBV7-9	TRBD1	TRBJ2-7	TGTGCCAGCACCATATCCCCGGGGCCAGGGGGCCACGAGCAGTACTTC	CASTISPGPGGHEQYF
medium-sized	TRBV7-2	NA	TRBJ1-5	TGTGCCAGCAGCTATCAGTGGGGGTATCAGCCCCAGCATTTT	CASSYQWGYQPQHF
once	TRBV7-6	NA	TRBJ2-5	TGTGCCAGCAGCTTAAGTACAGGCCCTCCGGGGGAGACCCAGTACTTC	CASSLSTGPPGETQYF
NA	TRBV5-6	TRBD2	TRBJ2-2	TGTGCCAGCAGCTTGGTGACTAGCGACACCGGGGAGCTGTTTTTT	CASSLVTSDTGELFF
NA	TRBV15	TRBD1	TRBJ1-2	TGTGCCACCAGCAGCCAGGGGGTGAGAGGCTACACCTTC	CATSSQGVRGYTF
NA	TRBV13	NA	TRBJ1-1	TGTGCCAGCAGCTCCGGGGGTAGGACTGAAGCTTTCTTT	CASSSGGRTEAFF
NA	TRBV3-1/TRBV3-2	TRBD2	TRBJ2-2	TGTGCCAGCAGCCAAGGGAGCGGGGGGCGCACCGGGGAGCTGTTTTTT	CASSQGSGGRTGELFF
few	TRBV18	NA	TRBJ1-3	TGTGCCAGCTTCCCCCGCGGACGCTCTGGAAACACCATATATTTT	CASFPRGRSGNTIYF
NA	TRBV7-9	TRBD1	TRBJ2-1	TGTGCCAGCAGCTTAGGCGACAGGGGGCGCAACAATGAGCAGTTCTTC	CASSLGDRGRNNEQFF
NA	TRBV4-3	NA	TRBJ2-7	TGCGCCAGCAGCCAAGAAAGGGGGAACTACGAGCAGTACTTC	CASSQERGNYEQYF
few	TRBV10-3	TRBD2	TRBJ2-5	TGTGCCATCAGTGAGTCACCAGCGGGAGACGCAGAGACCCAGTACTTC	CAISESPAGDAETQYF